This TCR beta chain is drawn from a study of control samples from healthy donors and cancer patients. The CDR3 runs 17 residues. Trimming shortened V by 2 bases and J by 1 base, and 18 bases separated the two germline ends. The V gene's germline CDR1 is SGHDT and CDR2 YYEEEE. Measured with immunoSEQ multiplex PCR; TCRdb has only the in-frame clones, and not every one. The profile shows tens of thousands of clones, over 65% of them singletons. The sequencing sample was made of blood. This chain links TRBV5-6 with TRBJ1-1, with D perhaps TRBD1 (6 bases). The source is a man aged 45-60 years in good health. The DNA of the CDR3 is TGTGCCAGCAGCTTTATGGTTGGGGGCTCGGGGAACACTGAAGCTTTCTTT. It specifies CASSFMVGGSGNTEAFF.